One and the same sample provided the 17 T cell receptor beta chains below, sequenced in a study of T cells in localized non-small cell lung cancer. Using immunoSEQ multiplex PCR, the repertoire was profiled, and TCRdb retains in-frame clones only, with some absent. The table includes tens of thousands of clones, approximately 90% detected once. Specimen: peripheral blood, collected before any cancer treatment. The receptors stem from a man aged 40 to 70 with stage I squamous cell lung carcinoma.

The chain recombines TRBV5-1 with TRBJ2-2; D is possibly TRBD1 (6 bases). Germline lookup yields CDR1 SGHRS and CDR2 YFSETQ. The CDR3 extends over 14 amino acids. Trimming cost V 0 bases and J 4 bases, with 7 bases left between them. The CDR3 spells CASSLGDTTGELFF. DNA of the CDR3: TGCGCCAGCAGCTTGGGGGACACCACCGGGGAGCTGTTTTTT.

V usage is TRBV5-1 and J usage is TRBJ1-2; 8 bases agree with TRBD1. The length of the CDR3 is 17 residues. Unmatched junction bases numbered 16, after V lost 2 bases and J lost 7 bases. From germline, CDR1 is SGHRS and CDR2 YFSETQ. DNA for the CDR3: TGCGCCAGCAGCTTAACGGCAGGGGGCGTGGATAGCTTTGGCTACACCTTC. As protein: CASSLTAGGVDSFGYTF.

The chain links TRBV7-9 to TRBJ1-3, with D perhaps matching TRBD1 (5 bases). The CDR3 covers 17 residues. V lost 4 bases and J 1 base, leaving 17 bases between the germline ends. CDR1 is SEHNR, CDR2 FQNEAQ, per germline (reference sequence). The CDR3 bases are TGTGCCAGCAGCTCGACAACTTTCCGGGGGTCTGGAAACACCATATATTTT. Protein sequence: CASSSTTFRGSGNTIYF.

The genes are TRBV29-1 and TRBJ2-7; the D gene is possibly TRBD1 (6 bases). Germline V gene sequence: CDR1 SQVTM, CDR2 ANQGSEA. V lost 6 bases and J 1 base, leaving 19 bases between the germline ends. The CDR3 sequence is 15 residues long. CDR3 nucleotide sequence: TGCAGCGTCCAGGAGGCCACAGGGTCGTCCTACGAGCAGTACTTC. It codes for CSVQEATGSSYEQYF.

The V and J genes are TRBV7-2 and TRBJ2-1; D gene unclear. Germline values: CDR1 SGHTA, CDR2 FQGNSA. The CDR3 totals 15 residues. V gave up 7 bases and J gave up 1 base, with 14 bases separating them. In nucleotides, the CDR3 is TGTGCCAGCATCCCGGACGCCTATTCCTACAATGAGCAGTTCTTC. Translating it yields CASIPDAYSYNEQFF.

This chain connects TRBV4-1 to TRBJ1-5; the D is unclear. CDR1 is MGHRA and CDR2 is YSYEKL in the germline V gene. This CDR3 is built from 14 residues. Deletions cut 5 bases from V and 0 bases from J, with 8 bases between. The CDR3 reads CASSRTNSNQPQHF. In DNA, the CDR3 is TGCGCCAGCAGCAGGACGAATAGCAATCAGCCCCAGCATTTT.

The count of this clone is one. The rearrangement joins TRBV5-6 to TRBJ2-5, with D hard to call. Germline V gene lookup returns CDR1 SGHDT and CDR2 YYEEEE. The CDR3 is 12 amino acids. V lost 0 bases to trimming and J lost 5 bases, with 5 bases between them. The CDR3 DNA reads TGTGCCAGCAGCTTGGTTGGGGAGACCCAGTACTTC. Its translation is CASSLVGETQYF.

The V and J genes are TRBV28 and TRBJ1-1; D is perhaps TRBD1 (5 bases). Germline V gene sequence: CDR1 MDHEN, CDR2 SYDVKM. The CDR3 covers 14 residues. V lost 8 bases and J lost 1, with 14 bases in between. The CDR3 loop reads CASSTGPGNTEAFF. CDR3 bases: TGTGCCAGCTCGACGGGGCCAGGGAACACTGAAGCTTTCTTT.

CDR3 loop: CASSQDIRASSYEQYF. CDR3 nucleotides: TGCGCCAGCAGCCAAGATATAAGGGCCAGCTCCTACGAGCAGTACTTC. The chain carries TRBV4-1 and TRBJ2-7, with no clear D. The CDR3 sequence is 16 residues long. V was clipped by 0 bases and J by 0 bases, with 12 bases between them. Germline CDR1 MGHRA, CDR2 YSYEKL.

Only one count was recorded for this clone. The chain combines TRBV5-5 with TRBJ2-5, with D perhaps TRBD1 (6 bases). CDR1 and CDR2 (germline): SGHKS, YYEKEE (reference sequence). The CDR3 covers 16 residues. Trimming stripped 1 base from V and 5 bases from J, with 18 bases between. The CDR3 nucleotides read TGTGCCAGCAGCTTGCTCTACAGGGCGGTTGGGGAGACCCAGTACTTC. It encodes CASSLLYRAVGETQYF.

The chain has TRBV5-1 and TRBJ1-3; no definite D call. Trimming pared 4 bases from V and 0 bases from J, leaving 11 bases between. From germline, CDR1 is SGHRS and CDR2 YFSETQ. The CDR3 runs to 15 residues. In DNA, the CDR3 is TGCGCCAGCAGCCTCGACACTCACTCTGGAAACACCATATATTTT. This translates into CASSLDTHSGNTIYF.

The V gene is TRBV5-6, the J gene TRBJ1-5, with TRBD1 matching 10 bases. The CDR3 runs 16 residues. V dropped 2 bases and J dropped 5; count of bases not matched to a gene: 7. CDR1 is SGHDT and CDR2 is YYEEEE in the germline V gene. CDR3 in DNA: TGTGCCAGCAGCTTAATTACCGGGACAGGGGATCAGCCCCAGCATTTT. Translating it yields CASSLITGTGDQPQHF. Filled out from reference TRBV5-6 and TRBJ1-5, the complete variable domain reads DAGVTQSPTHLIKTRGQQVTLRCSPKSGHDTVSWYQQALGQGPQFIFQYYEEEERQRGNFPDRFSGHQFPNYSSELNVNALLLGDSALYLCASSLITGTGDQPQHFGDGTRLSIL.

The genes are TRBV30 and TRBJ1-5, with 11 bases lining up with TRBD1. The germline CDR1 and CDR2 sequences are GTSNPN and SVGIG (reference sequence). This CDR3 spans 14 amino acids. Trimming took 4 bases from V and 5 from J; bases not matched to a gene: 4. The CDR3 loop reads CAWTPDRGHQPQHF. The CDR3 nucleotides are TGTGCCTGGACCCCGGACAGGGGGCATCAGCCCCAGCATTTT.

This clone is a singleton in its sample. This chain connects TRBV19 to TRBJ1-2; maybe TRBD1 (6 bases). The V end was cut by 4 bases, the J end by 0 bases, with 12 bases between. The CDR3 consists of 15 residues. Germline CDR1 LNHDA, CDR2 SQIVND (reference sequence). The CDR3 spells CASSTRTDTNYGYTF. The CDR3, as DNA: TGTGCCAGTAGTACCAGGACAGACACTAACTATGGCTACACCTTC.

This chain links TRBV4-2 with TRBJ2-7; the D is unclear. Germline lookup yields CDR1 LGHNA and CDR2 YNFKEQ. The CDR3 loop spans 11 amino acids. V shed 0 bases and J shed 6 bases, with 3 bases lying between them. The CDR3 here is CASSQEGEQYF. The CDR3 DNA reads TGTGCCAGCAGCCAAGAGGGCGAGCAGTACTTC.

This chain connects TRBV9 to TRBJ1-3, with D perhaps matching TRBD1 (5 bases). CDR1 and CDR2 (germline): SGDLS, YYNGEE. The length of the CDR3 is 16 residues. Trimming left V 0 bases short and J 0 bases short, with 10 bases between. CDR3 DNA: TGTGCCAGCAGCGTAGCGGGACCGAACTCTGGAAACACCATATATTTT. This encodes CASSVAGPNSGNTIYF.

The V gene is TRBV28, the J gene TRBJ1-2; no clear D. Trimming removed 0 bases from V and 0 bases from J, with 11 bases in between. CDR1 and CDR2 from the germline V gene are MDHEN and SYDVKM. The CDR3 has 16 amino acids. DNA for the CDR3: TGTGCCAGCAGTTTATGGACCGATACCGCTAACTATGGCTACACCTTC. Its protein product is CASSLWTDTANYGYTF.